This TCR beta chain was retrieved from a study of T cell changes during pregnancy in multiple sclerosis. The assay was immunoSEQ multiplex PCR, and TCRdb's table has in-frame clones only and misses some. This sample carries roughly 69,000 clones, about 91% of them seen once, and the ten largest clones take around 0.27%. The receptor was derived from a female donor in good health, enrolled as a control in a pregnancy study. The starting material was CD4+ T cells from peripheral blood mononuclear cells, obtained in the third trimester of pregnancy.

CDR3 residues: CASSPRGLGTNTDTQYF. CDR3 DNA sequence: TGTGCCAGCAGCCCGCGGGGTCTCGGGACTAACACAGATACGCAGTATTTT. The J gene is TRBJ2-3, the V gene TRBV11-2; 7 bases align to TRBD2. The CDR3 is 17 amino acids. The germline V gene encodes CDR1 SGHAT and CDR2 FQNNGV. Trimming removed 5 bases from V and 2 bases from J; junction bases left unmatched: 13. Using reference TRBV11-2 and TRBJ2-3 for the parts outside the CDR3, the full variable domain is EAGVAQSPRYKIIEKRQSVAFWCNPISGHATLYWYQQILGQGPKLLIQFQNNGVVDDSQLPKDRFSAERLKGVDSTLKIQPAKLEDSAVYLCASSPRGLGTNTDTQYFGPGTRLTVL.